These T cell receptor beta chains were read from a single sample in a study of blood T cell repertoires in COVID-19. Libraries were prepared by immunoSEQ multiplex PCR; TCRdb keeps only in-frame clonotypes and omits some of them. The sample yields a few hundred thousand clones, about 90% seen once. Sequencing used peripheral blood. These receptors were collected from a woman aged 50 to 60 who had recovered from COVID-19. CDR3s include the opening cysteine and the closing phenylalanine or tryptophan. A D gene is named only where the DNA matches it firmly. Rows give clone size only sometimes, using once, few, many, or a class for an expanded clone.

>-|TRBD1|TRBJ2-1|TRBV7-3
CASSLGGLSYNEQFF
TGTGCCAGCAGCCTAGGGGGCTTGTCCTACAATGAGCAGTTCTTC
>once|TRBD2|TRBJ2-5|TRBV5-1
CASSLSGISGQETQYF
TGCGCCAGCAGCTTGTCTGGAATTAGCGGGCAAGAGACCCAGTACTTC
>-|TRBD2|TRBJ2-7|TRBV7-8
CASRSGISYEQYF
TGTGCCAGCAGGAGCGGGATCTCCTACGAGCAGTACTTC
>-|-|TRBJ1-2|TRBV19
CASSGRSWGYTF
TGTGCCAGTAGTGGGCGATCGTGGGGCTACACCTTC
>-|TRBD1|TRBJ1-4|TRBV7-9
CASSLAGQGNGRKLFF
TGTGCCAGCAGCTTAGCAGGACAGGGGAATGGTAGAAAACTGTTTTTT
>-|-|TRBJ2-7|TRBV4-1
CASSPRTGEFYEQYF
TGCGCCAGCAGCCCGCGGACTGGTGAGTTTTACGAGCAGTACTTC
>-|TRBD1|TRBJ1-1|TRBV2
CASSGNRGENTEAFF
TGTGCCAGCAGTGGGAACAGGGGGGAAAACACTGAAGCTTTCTTT
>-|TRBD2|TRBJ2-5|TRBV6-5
CASSSLLAGAGETQYF
TGTGCCAGCAGTTCATTACTAGCGGGAGCTGGAGAGACCCAGTACTTC
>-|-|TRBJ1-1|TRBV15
CATGSRASTEAFF
TGTGCCACCGGTTCCAGGGCAAGCACTGAAGCTTTCTTT
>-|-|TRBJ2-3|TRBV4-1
CASSQDVSGGRSTDTQYF
TGCGCCAGCAGCCAAGATGTGTCGGGGGGCCGTAGCACAGATACGCAGTATTTT
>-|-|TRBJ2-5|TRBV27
CASSLSYGGETQYF
TGTGCCAGCAGTTTATCGTATGGAGGGGAGACCCAGTACTTC
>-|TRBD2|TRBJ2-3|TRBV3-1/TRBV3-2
CASSQDNTSGYTDTQYF
TGTGCCAGCAGCCAAGATAATACTAGCGGATACACAGATACGCAGTATTTT
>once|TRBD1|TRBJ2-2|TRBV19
CASGTGRSGELFF
TGTGCCTCCGGGACAGGGCGTAGTGGGGAGCTGTTTTTT
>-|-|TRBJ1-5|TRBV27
CATPGVNQPQHF
TGTGCCACCCCAGGGGTCAATCAGCCCCAGCATTTT
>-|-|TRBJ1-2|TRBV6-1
CASSEAWGDGYTF
TGTGCCAGCAGTGAAGCCTGGGGCGACGGCTACACCTTC
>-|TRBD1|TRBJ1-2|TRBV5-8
CASSLGTGNIYGYTF
TGTGCCAGCAGCCTCGGGACAGGGAATATATATGGCTACACCTTC
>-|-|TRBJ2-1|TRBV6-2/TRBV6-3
CASRPHRVTYNEQFF
TGTGCCAGCAGGCCTCACAGGGTTACCTACAATGAGCAGTTCTTC
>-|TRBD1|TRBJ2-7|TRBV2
CASSLQGAGYEQYF
TGTGCCAGCAGTCTACAGGGGGCCGGCTACGAGCAGTACTTC
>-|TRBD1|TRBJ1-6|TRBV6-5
CASSTRDRRNSPLHF
TGTGCCAGCAGTACCCGGGACAGGAGGAATTCACCCCTCCACTTT
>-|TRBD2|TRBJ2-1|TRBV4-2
CASSQGTSGRENEQFF
TGTGCCAGCAGCCAAGGGACTAGCGGGAGGGAAAATGAGCAGTTCTTC
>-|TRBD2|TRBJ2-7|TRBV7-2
CASSWTSGGSGEQYF
TGTGCCAGCAGCTGGACTAGCGGGGGCTCCGGCGAGCAGTACTTC
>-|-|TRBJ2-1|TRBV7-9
CASTFAGTSYNEQFF
TGTGCCAGCACCTTTGCCGGGACTTCCTACAATGAGCAGTTCTTC
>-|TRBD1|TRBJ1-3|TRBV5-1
CASSWGDRATGNTIYF
TGCGCCAGCAGCTGGGGAGACAGGGCAACTGGAAACACCATATATTTT
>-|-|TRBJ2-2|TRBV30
CAWSVTGAGELFF
TGTGCCTGGAGTGTAACGGGGGCCGGGGAGCTGTTTTTT
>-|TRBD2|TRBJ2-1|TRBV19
CASSMRGLAGTNEQFF
TGTGCCAGTAGTATGAGGGGACTAGCGGGAACCAATGAGCAGTTCTTC
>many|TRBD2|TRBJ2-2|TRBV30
CAWSVRTSDTGELFF
TGTGCCTGGAGTGTACGGACTAGCGACACCGGGGAGCTGTTTTTT
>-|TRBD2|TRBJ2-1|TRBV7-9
CASRPLAVGRDNEQFF
TGTGCCAGCAGACCTCTAGCGGTCGGTCGCGACAATGAGCAGTTCTTC
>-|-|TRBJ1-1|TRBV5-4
CASSLVGRTEAFF
TGTGCCAGCAGCTTGGTTGGGAGAACTGAAGCTTTCTTT
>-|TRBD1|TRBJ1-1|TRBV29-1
CSVEGYRGPYTEAFF
TGCAGCGTTGAAGGATACAGGGGCCCTTACACTGAAGCTTTCTTT
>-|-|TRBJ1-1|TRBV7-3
CASSPGGSYTEAFF
TGTGCCAGCAGCCCTGGGGGCAGTTACACTGAAGCTTTCTTT
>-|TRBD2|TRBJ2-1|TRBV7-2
CASSLGVAGGFYEQFF
TGTGCCAGCAGCTTAGGCGTGGCGGGGGGGTTTTATGAGCAGTTCTTC